The present entry profiles one T cell receptor beta chain with its context. Antigen specificity is unknown. The PCR contained 60 Vbeta and 13 Jbeta primers. The assay was immunoSEQ multiplex PCR, and TCRdb's table has in-frame clones only and misses some. The data show roughly 140,000 clones, 60% to 85% seen once. The data stem from a study of cytomegalovirus exposure and HLA in healthy donors. Whole-study results and caveats: When analyzed later, the rates of TCR association showed variation by HLA locus, with DRB1 the most and HLA-C the fewest. Previous analysis showed most TCR beta V segments were productive about 87% or about 30% of the time. Using a false discovery rate of 0.05, a later analysis showed that some 16,000 TCR beta sequences were associated with HLA alleles.

V was shortened by 8 bases and J by 3 bases, with 15 bases between the two germline ends. From germline, CDR1 is SQVTM and CDR2 ANQGSEA. The CDR3 is made up of 13 amino acids. This TCR derives from a middle-aged man in good health and CMV-seropositive. The sample was PBMCs. This chain connects TRBV29-1 to TRBJ2-3; the D is unclear. Here the CDR3 reads CSSLKGETDTQYF. CDR3 DNA sequence: TGCAGCTCACTCAAAGGAGAAACAGATACGCAGTATTTT.